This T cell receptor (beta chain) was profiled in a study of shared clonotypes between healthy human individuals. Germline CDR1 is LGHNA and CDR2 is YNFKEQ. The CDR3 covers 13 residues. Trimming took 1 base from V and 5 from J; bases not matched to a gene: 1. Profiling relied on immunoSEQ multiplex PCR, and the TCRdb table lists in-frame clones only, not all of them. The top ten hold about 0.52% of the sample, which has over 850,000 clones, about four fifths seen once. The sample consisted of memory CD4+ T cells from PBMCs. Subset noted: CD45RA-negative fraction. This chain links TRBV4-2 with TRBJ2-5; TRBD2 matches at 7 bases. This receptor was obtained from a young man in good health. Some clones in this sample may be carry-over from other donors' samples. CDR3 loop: CASSQVGGETQYF. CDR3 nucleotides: TGTGCCAGCAGCCAAGTGGGGGGGGAGACCCAGTACTTC.